A selection of T cell receptor beta chains follows, all from one sample in a study of PD-1 blockade in classical Hodgkin lymphoma. Assay used: immunoSEQ multiplex PCR; TCRdb lists only in-frame clones, some missing. This sample has 75,000 to 100,000 clones, with around 93% found just once. The source material was peripheral blood mononuclear cells (PBMCs), sampled before the fourth cycle of nivolumab. The source is a human donor with classical Hodgkin lymphoma. The CDR3 runs from the conserved cysteine through the conserved F or W. A D gene is named only where the DNA matches it firmly. Expanded clones are given a class, and other clones once, few, many or no size at all.

D	size	V	J	DNA	CDR3
NA	NA	TRBV10-3	TRBJ2-1	TGTGCCATCGTCGGCTCAGGGTCCAATGAGCAGTTCTTC	CAIVGSGSNEQFF
NA	once	TRBV19	TRBJ1-5	TGTGCCAGTAGTATTCTGGATCAGCCCCAGCATTTT	CASSILDQPQHF
TRBD1	NA	TRBV7-2	TRBJ2-7	TGTGCCAGCAGCTCTTCCGACAGGGGGCGTTACGAGCAGTACTTC	CASSSSDRGRYEQYF
NA	NA	TRBV28	TRBJ2-2	TGTGCCAGCAGTTTAAGAGGGTTCGACACCGGGGAGCTGTTTTTT	CASSLRGFDTGELFF
NA	NA	TRBV28	TRBJ1-1	TGTGCCAGCAGTTTAGCATCAACAGGGTTGACTGAAGCTTTCTTT	CASSLASTGLTEAFF
NA	NA	TRBV6-5	TRBJ1-5	TGTGCCAGCAGTTCGCCGTCAGGGGAACCCAATCAGCCCCAGCATTTT	CASSSPSGEPNQPQHF
TRBD2	NA	TRBV5-1	TRBJ2-1	TGCGCCAGCAGCTTGGACGCGGGAGGGCCCTACAATGAGCAGTTCTTC	CASSLDAGGPYNEQFF
NA	NA	TRBV6-4	TRBJ2-7	TGTGCCACTCGGGCACCCTACGAGCAGTACTTC	CATRAPYEQYF
TRBD1	NA	TRBV29-1	TRBJ2-5	TGCAGCGTTGCGAGATTGGGACAGGGGGAGACCCAGTACTTC	CSVARLGQGETQYF
TRBD2	once	TRBV4-1	TRBJ2-3	TGCGCCAGCAGCCCCGCTCGACTAGCGGGAGGGCCGGGCGGCACAGATACGCAGTATTTT	CASSPARLAGGPGGTDTQYF
TRBD1	NA	TRBV27	TRBJ2-4	TGTGCCAGCAGTTTAGGGGGGGGACAGGGCAACATTCAGTACTTC	CASSLGGGQGNIQYF
TRBD1	NA	TRBV2	TRBJ2-7	TGTGCCAGCAGGGTTGGGACAGCGATAGGCTACGAGCAGTACTTC	CASRVGTAIGYEQYF
NA	NA	TRBV10-3	TRBJ1-3	TGTGCCATCAGTCCTGGCAGGGCATCTGGAAACACCATATATTTT	CAISPGRASGNTIYF
NA	NA	TRBV11-2	TRBJ2-4	TGTGCCAGCAGCTTAGGAGTCGGCCCCTACTCAGCCAAAAACATTCAGTACTTC	CASSLGVGPYSAKNIQYF
TRBD2	NA	TRBV6-5	TRBJ2-3	TGTGCCAGCAGTTACTGGGTAGCGGGAGGGCCTGATACGCAGTATTTT	CASSYWVAGGPDTQYF
TRBD1	NA	TRBV11-2	TRBJ1-2	TGTGCCAGCAGCCCGGACAGGGCCTATGGCTACACCTTC	CASSPDRAYGYTF
NA	NA	TRBV18	TRBJ2-7	TGTGCCAGCTCACCCCAACAGGCCTTCCGTACTGAGATGTCGCGCGAGCAGTACTTC	CASSPQQAFRTEMSREQYF
NA	few	TRBV30	TRBJ1-5	TGTGCCTGGAGATCCCGGGACATGGGTTCCTTTAGCAATCAGCCCCAGCATTTT	CAWRSRDMGSFSNQPQHF
TRBD2	once	TRBV2	TRBJ2-7	TGTGCCAGCAATAAGGCCCTAGCGGGAGTAGGCGAGCAGTACTTC	CASNKALAGVGEQYF
NA	NA	TRBV7-8	TRBJ2-5	TGTGCCAGCAGCTTAGCGGGCCTAGCCGGGGGTCAAGAGACCCAGTACTTC	CASSLAGLAGGQETQYF
NA	NA	TRBV27	TRBJ2-2	TGTGCCAGCAGTCTAAGGTCCCGTAGGGAGCTGTTTTTT	CASSLRSRRELFF
NA	NA	TRBV6-5	TRBJ2-1	TGTGCCAGCAGGGGGACTTATTACAATGAGCAGTTCTTC	CASRGTYYNEQFF
NA	NA	TRBV5-1	TRBJ1-1	TGCGCCAGCAGCTTGGGCAGCGGGAGCACTGAAGCTTTCTTT	CASSLGSGSTEAFF
NA	NA	TRBV4-2	TRBJ2-1	TGTGCCAGCAGCCAAGATCCCCAGGGAGACAATGAGCAGTTCTTC	CASSQDPQGDNEQFF
NA	NA	TRBV28	TRBJ2-7	TGTGCCAGCACCTTCTCCTACGAGCAGTACTTC	CASTFSYEQYF
NA	NA	TRBV30	TRBJ1-3	TGTGCCTGGAGTGTACGAGGCTTCGGAAACACCATATATTTT	CAWSVRGFGNTIYF
NA	NA	TRBV29-1	TRBJ2-7	TGCAGCGTTGAGCGAGGTTCGGAGTACGAGCAGTACTTC	CSVERGSEYEQYF
NA	once	TRBV9	TRBJ2-1	TGTGCCAGCAGCGTAGACGAAGACTACAATGAGCAGTTCTTC	CASSVDEDYNEQFF
NA	few	TRBV30	TRBJ2-7	TGTGCCTGGAGTCCCCGAGTGGGGGCATCCTACGAGCAGTACTTC	CAWSPRVGASYEQYF
TRBD1	NA	TRBV19	TRBJ2-7	TGTGCCAGTAGTATCGCAGGGGGCAGGGGGGAGCAGTACTTC	CASSIAGGRGEQYF
TRBD1	NA	TRBV27	TRBJ2-7	TGTGCCAGCAGTTTAGGGGCAGGGGGCCCCTACGAGCAGTACTTC	CASSLGAGGPYEQYF
NA	NA	TRBV6-6	TRBJ1-1	TGTGCCAGCAGAGTGGGCTTTAGGAAGAACACTGAAGCTTTCTTT	CASRVGFRKNTEAFF
NA	NA	TRBV28	TRBJ1-5	TGTGCCAGCAGTTATCAAGTTAGCAATCAGCCCCAGCATTTT	CASSYQVSNQPQHF
NA	once	TRBV30	TRBJ1-2	TGTGCCTGGAGTGTAGGGCCCATAGACTACACCTTC	CAWSVGPIDYTF
NA	NA	TRBV5-8	TRBJ2-1	TGTGCCAGCAGCTTGGGACCTGAGCAGTTCTTC	CASSLGPEQFF
TRBD2	NA	TRBV6-6	TRBJ2-2	TGTGCCAGCAGGATATGGGAGGGGAACACCGGGGAGCTGTTTTTT	CASRIWEGNTGELFF
NA	NA	TRBV5-1	TRBJ2-3	TGCGCCAGCAAGGGACTTGGAGATACGCAGTATTTT	CASKGLGDTQYF
NA	NA	TRBV27	TRBJ1-4	TGTGCCAGCAGTTTTCGTCAGGAGAGTAATGAAAAACTGTTTTTT	CASSFRQESNEKLFF
NA	NA	TRBV6-5	TRBJ2-5	TGTGCCAGCCGGGTGTATAAGGAGACCCAGTACTTC	CASRVYKETQYF
NA	NA	TRBV2	TRBJ1-3	TGTGCCAGCAGACAACAGGGAGACACCATATATTTT	CASRQQGDTIYF
NA	NA	TRBV5-4	TRBJ2-3	TGTGCCAGCAGCTTGGACGGGTCGTCCACAGATACGCAGTATTTT	CASSLDGSSTDTQYF
NA	NA	TRBV1	TRBJ2-3	TGCACCAGCAGCCACCCCTGGAACGGGGGCCTCGACATTATTCAGTATTTT	CTSSHPWNGGLDIIQYF
NA	NA	TRBV6-6	TRBJ2-1	TGTGCCAGCAGTTACTACGGACTCGACGGGCAGTTCTTC	CASSYYGLDGQFF
NA	few	TRBV5-1	TRBJ2-1	TGCGCCAGCAGTTGGACCTTCAACTCCTACAATGAGCAGTTCTTC	CASSWTFNSYNEQFF
TRBD1	once	TRBV30	TRBJ2-7	TGTGCCTGGAGTGCCCCACACAGGGGCCAGGGCTACGAGCAGTACTTC	CAWSAPHRGQGYEQYF
NA	once	TRBV27	TRBJ2-7	TGTGCCAGCAGGACCATATACGAGCAGTACTTC	CASRTIYEQYF
TRBD1	NA	TRBV27	TRBJ2-1	TGTGCCAGCAGGCAGGGGTCAGGGGGCTACAATGAGCAGTTCTTC	CASRQGSGGYNEQFF
NA	NA	TRBV7-8	TRBJ1-1	TGTGCCAGCAGCCCAATAAACAAGAACACTGAAGCTTTCTTT	CASSPINKNTEAFF
TRBD2	NA	TRBV9	TRBJ2-3	TGTGCCAGCAGCGTGAGTCCGGGACTAGTCACAGATACGCAGTATTTT	CASSVSPGLVTDTQYF
NA	NA	TRBV30	TRBJ1-1	TGTGCCTGGAGTGTTTGGGGAACGGGCACTGAAGCTTTCTTT	CAWSVWGTGTEAFF
NA	NA	TRBV6-5	TRBJ2-2	TGTGCCAGCAGTTACTCGCCCGGGGAGCTGTTTTTT	CASSYSPGELFF
TRBD2	NA	TRBV28	TRBJ2-1	TGTGCCAGCATCAATAGCGGGAGCTCCTACAATGAGCAGTTCTTC	CASINSGSSYNEQFF